This is a list of T cell receptor gamma chains from one sample in a study of Vδ1+ human thymocytes. TCRdb reanalysed the multiplex PCR reads via CATT. Of about 36,000 gamma-chain clones in the sample, 20% are singletons; the top ten hold about 2%. The specimen was Vdelta1+ gamma-delta thymocytes from the thymus. These receptors all come from a girl in the first two years of life who had congenital heart surgery. Both conserved end residues are part of each CDR3. Each record gives: V gene, clone size, J gene, CDR3 DNA, CDR3 protein. Clone size is shown for a subset of rows, as once, few, many or a class of expanded clone.

v_gene: TRGV4
abundance: once
j_gene: TRGJP2
CDR3nt: TGTGCCACCTGGGAATTACGTAGTGATTGGATCAAGACGTTT
CDR3aa: CATWELRSDWIKTF

v_gene: TRGV9
abundance: .
j_gene: TRGJ1/TRGJ2
CDR3nt: TGTGCCTTGTGGGAGGTGGGGGCGAAACTCTTT
CDR3aa: CALWEVGAKLF

v_gene: TRGV3
abundance: few
j_gene: TRGJ1/TRGJ2
CDR3nt: TGTGCCACCTGGGACATAGGTGGTAAGAAACTCTTT
CDR3aa: CATWDIGGKKLF

v_gene: TRGV9
abundance: few
j_gene: TRGJ1/TRGJ2
CDR3nt: TGTGCCTTGTGCGCCCCTTCTTATTATAAGAAACTCTTT
CDR3aa: CALCAPSYYKKLF

v_gene: TRGV2
abundance: .
j_gene: TRGJ1/TRGJ2
CDR3nt: TGTGCCACCTGGGAAAAGCAGAATTATTATAAGAAACTCTTT
CDR3aa: CATWEKQNYYKKLF

v_gene: TRGV9
abundance: .
j_gene: TRGJ1/TRGJ2
CDR3nt: TGTGCCTTGTGGGACGCCTATTATAAGAAACTCTTT
CDR3aa: CALWDAYYKKLF

v_gene: TRGV8
abundance: .
j_gene: TRGJ1/TRGJ2
CDR3nt: TGTGCCACCTGGGATAGTGTCGGGCTTTATTATAAGAAACTCTTT
CDR3aa: CATWDSVGLYYKKLF

v_gene: TRGV3
abundance: medium-sized
j_gene: TRGJ1/TRGJ2
CDR3nt: TGTGCCACCTGGGACAGGCGATATTATAAGAAACTCTTT
CDR3aa: CATWDRRYYKKLF

v_gene: TRGV8
abundance: .
j_gene: TRGJP2
CDR3nt: TGTGCCACCTGGGATCGAAATAGTAGTGATTGGATCAAGACGTTT
CDR3aa: CATWDRNSSDWIKTF

v_gene: TRGV8
abundance: few
j_gene: TRGJ1/TRGJ2
CDR3nt: TGTGCCACCTGGGATTGTCGGTATTATAAGAAACTCTTT
CDR3aa: CATWDCRYYKKLF

v_gene: TRGV3
abundance: .
j_gene: TRGJ1/TRGJ2
CDR3nt: TGTGCCACCTGGGACGCCCATTATTATAAGAAACTCTTT
CDR3aa: CATWDAHYYKKLF

v_gene: TRGV3
abundance: few
j_gene: TRGJ1/TRGJ2
CDR3nt: TGTGCCACCTGGGACGACAAACGGGCCAAGAATTATTATAAGAAACTCTTT
CDR3aa: CATWDDKRAKNYYKKLF

v_gene: TRGV8
abundance: .
j_gene: TRGJ1/TRGJ2
CDR3nt: TGTGCCACCTGGGCCTCACCTCTCAAGAAACTCTTT
CDR3aa: CATWASPLKKLF

v_gene: TRGV4
abundance: .
j_gene: TRGJ1/TRGJ2
CDR3nt: TGTGCCACCTGGGACCCAACGGGTTATAAGAAACTCTTT
CDR3aa: CATWDPTGYKKLF

v_gene: TRGV3
abundance: .
j_gene: TRGJP2
CDR3nt: TGTGCCACCTGGGACAGTAGGGGCGGTGATTGGATCAAGACGTTT
CDR3aa: CATWDSRGGDWIKTF

v_gene: TRGV8
abundance: .
j_gene: TRGJP1
CDR3nt: TGTGCCACCTGGGCCGGTACCACTGGTTGGTTCAAGATATTT
CDR3aa: CATWAGTTGWFKIF

v_gene: TRGV4
abundance: .
j_gene: TRGJP2
CDR3nt: TGTGCCACCTGGGATTGGTCAGAGAGTGATTGGATCAAGACGTTT
CDR3aa: CATWDWSESDWIKTF

v_gene: TRGV3
abundance: .
j_gene: TRGJ1/TRGJ2
CDR3nt: TGTGCCACCTGGGACAGGCCGAGGAGGTATAAGAAACTCTTT
CDR3aa: CATWDRPRRYKKLF

v_gene: TRGV3
abundance: .
j_gene: TRGJ1/TRGJ2
CDR3nt: TGTGCCACCTGGGACAGGCGGGGTAAGAAACTCTTT
CDR3aa: CATWDRRGKKLF

v_gene: TRGV2
abundance: .
j_gene: TRGJP1
CDR3nt: TGTGCCACCTGGGACGGGACTTTTACCACTGGTTGGTTCAAGATATTT
CDR3aa: CATWDGTFTTGWFKIF

v_gene: TRGV2
abundance: .
j_gene: TRGJ1/TRGJ2
CDR3nt: TGTGCCACCTGGGACAGGCAGTGGAGGAAGAAACTCTTT
CDR3aa: CATWDRQWRKKLF

v_gene: TRGV9
abundance: .
j_gene: TRGJP1
CDR3nt: TGTGCCTTGTGGGAGGTGCAAAGCGGCGGGACCACTGGTTGGTTCAAGATATTT
CDR3aa: CALWEVQSGGTTGWFKIF

v_gene: TRGV9
abundance: few
j_gene: TRGJ1/TRGJ2
CDR3nt: TGTGCCTTGTGGGAGGTGAGGGGATATTATAAGAAACTCTTT
CDR3aa: CALWEVRGYYKKLF

v_gene: TRGV4
abundance: .
j_gene: TRGJ1/TRGJ2
CDR3nt: TGTGCCACCTGGGATGGCATACTATTTTATTATAAGAAACTCTTT
CDR3aa: CATWDGILFYYKKLF

v_gene: TRGV4
abundance: few
j_gene: TRGJ1/TRGJ2
CDR3nt: TGTGCCACCTGGGATGAGCCTCACCCGGGGTATAAGAAACTCTTT
CDR3aa: CATWDEPHPGYKKLF

v_gene: TRGV2
abundance: .
j_gene: TRGJ1/TRGJ2
CDR3nt: TGTGCCACCTGGGACGGGCCTAAATATAAGAAACTCTTT
CDR3aa: CATWDGPKYKKLF

v_gene: TRGV2
abundance: .
j_gene: TRGJ1/TRGJ2
CDR3nt: TGTGCCACCTGGGACGGGCCTCCTTATAAGAAACTCTTT
CDR3aa: CATWDGPPYKKLF

v_gene: TRGV9
abundance: .
j_gene: TRGJ1/TRGJ2
CDR3nt: TGTGCCTTGTGGGAGGTGCGAGCTTATTATAAGAAACTCTTT
CDR3aa: CALWEVRAYYKKLF

v_gene: TRGV4
abundance: many
j_gene: TRGJ1/TRGJ2
CDR3nt: TGTGCCACCTGGGATGTTGGTTATAAGAAACTCTTT
CDR3aa: CATWDVGYKKLF

v_gene: TRGV2
abundance: few
j_gene: TRGJ1/TRGJ2
CDR3nt: TGTGCCACCTGGGACGGGCCCCGATATAAGAAACTCTTT
CDR3aa: CATWDGPRYKKLF

v_gene: TRGV4
abundance: few
j_gene: TRGJ1/TRGJ2
CDR3nt: TGTGCCACCTGGGATGGGGGGGCTTATTATAAGAAACTCTTT
CDR3aa: CATWDGGAYYKKLF

v_gene: TRGV9
abundance: .
j_gene: TRGJ1/TRGJ2
CDR3nt: TGTGCCTTGTGGGATTGTGTTTATAAGAAACTCTTT
CDR3aa: CALWDCVYKKLF

v_gene: TRGV9
abundance: few
j_gene: TRGJ1/TRGJ2
CDR3nt: TGTGCCTTGTGGGAGGTGCGAAATTTACGTGAGAAACTCTTT
CDR3aa: CALWEVRNLREKLF

v_gene: TRGV2
abundance: few
j_gene: TRGJ1/TRGJ2
CDR3nt: TGTGCCACCTGGGACGGGCAACGACATAAGAAACTCTTT
CDR3aa: CATWDGQRHKKLF

v_gene: TRGV2
abundance: .
j_gene: TRGJP1
CDR3nt: TGTGCCACCTGGGACGGGCCTTGGTTTTGGTTCAAGATATTT
CDR3aa: CATWDGPWFWFKIF

v_gene: TRGV9
abundance: .
j_gene: TRGJ1/TRGJ2
CDR3nt: TGTGCCTTGTGGGAGGAAAGTTATAAGAAACTCTTT
CDR3aa: CALWEESYKKLF

v_gene: TRGV8
abundance: few
j_gene: TRGJP2
CDR3nt: TGTGCCACCTGGGGTCAATATTGGATCAAGACGTTT
CDR3aa: CATWGQYWIKTF

v_gene: TRGV4
abundance: few
j_gene: TRGJ1/TRGJ2
CDR3nt: TGTGCCACCTGGGGCTTGAATTATTATAAGAAACTCTTT
CDR3aa: CATWGLNYYKKLF

v_gene: TRGV9
abundance: .
j_gene: TRGJ1/TRGJ2
CDR3nt: TGTGCCTTGTGGGAGTACCCGAATTATTATAAGAAACTCTTT
CDR3aa: CALWEYPNYYKKLF

v_gene: TRGV4
abundance: .
j_gene: TRGJ1/TRGJ2
CDR3nt: TGTGCCACCTGGGATCCGGCGTATTATAAGAAACTCTTT
CDR3aa: CATWDPAYYKKLF

v_gene: TRGV3
abundance: .
j_gene: TRGJ1/TRGJ2
CDR3nt: TGTGCCACCTGGGACAGCTTAGCGGTGAATTATTATAAGAAACTCTTT
CDR3aa: CATWDSLAVNYYKKLF

v_gene: TRGV3
abundance: few
j_gene: TRGJP2
CDR3nt: TGTGCCACCTGGGACAGGCCCTTTCATAGTAGTGATTGGATCAAGACGTTT
CDR3aa: CATWDRPFHSSDWIKTF

v_gene: TRGV3
abundance: few
j_gene: TRGJ1/TRGJ2
CDR3nt: TGTGCCACCTGGGACAGGCGAAGGTATTATAAGAAACTCTTT
CDR3aa: CATWDRRRYYKKLF

v_gene: TRGV8
abundance: few
j_gene: TRGJP2
CDR3nt: TGTGCCACCTGGGATTGGGATTGGATCAAGACGTTT
CDR3aa: CATWDWDWIKTF

v_gene: TRGV9
abundance: few
j_gene: TRGJP2
CDR3nt: TGTGCCTTGTGGGGGGCACGCGGGAGTGATTGGATCAAGACGTTT
CDR3aa: CALWGARGSDWIKTF

v_gene: TRGV8
abundance: .
j_gene: TRGJ1/TRGJ2
CDR3nt: TGTGCCACCTGGGCGCCTTATTATAAGAAACTCTTT
CDR3aa: CATWAPYYKKLF

v_gene: TRGV9
abundance: medium-sized
j_gene: TRGJP
CDR3nt: TGTGCCTTGTGGGAGGTGCAAGAGTTGGGCAAAAAAATCAAGGTATTT
CDR3aa: CALWEVQELGKKIKVF

v_gene: TRGV9
abundance: .
j_gene: TRGJ1/TRGJ2
CDR3nt: TGTGCCTTGTGGGAGGCCGACCAAGGGCAAGATAAGAAACTCTTT
CDR3aa: CALWEADQGQDKKLF

v_gene: TRGV2
abundance: .
j_gene: TRGJ1/TRGJ2
CDR3nt: TGTGCCACCTGGGACGGGCTGAGGTATTATAAGAAACTCTTT
CDR3aa: CATWDGLRYYKKLF

v_gene: TRGV8
abundance: few
j_gene: TRGJ1/TRGJ2
CDR3nt: TGTGCCACCTGGGATATTCGTTATAAGAAACTCTTT
CDR3aa: CATWDIRYKKLF

v_gene: TRGV8
abundance: .
j_gene: TRGJ1/TRGJ2
CDR3nt: TGTGCCACCTGGGATAAACCGAATTATTATAAGAAACTCTTT
CDR3aa: CATWDKPNYYKKLF

v_gene: TRGV2
abundance: few
j_gene: TRGJ1/TRGJ2
CDR3nt: TGTGCCACCTGGGACGGGCGACGGGCGAAACTCTTT
CDR3aa: CATWDGRRAKLF

v_gene: TRGV4
abundance: few
j_gene: TRGJ1/TRGJ2
CDR3nt: TGTGCCACCTGGGATGGGCTTAATTATAAGAAACTCTTT
CDR3aa: CATWDGLNYKKLF